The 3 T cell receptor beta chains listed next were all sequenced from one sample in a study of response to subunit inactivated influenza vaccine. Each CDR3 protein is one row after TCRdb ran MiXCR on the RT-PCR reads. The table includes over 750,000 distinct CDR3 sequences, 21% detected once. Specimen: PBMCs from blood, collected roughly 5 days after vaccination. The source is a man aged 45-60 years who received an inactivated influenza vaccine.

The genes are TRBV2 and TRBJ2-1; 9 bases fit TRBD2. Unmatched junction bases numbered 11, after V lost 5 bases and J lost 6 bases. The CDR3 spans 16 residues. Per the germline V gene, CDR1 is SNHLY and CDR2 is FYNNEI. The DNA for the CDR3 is TGTGCCAGCAGTTTTAAATCCGGGACTAGCAGCAATGAGCAGTTCTTC. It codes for CASSFKSGTSSNEQFF.

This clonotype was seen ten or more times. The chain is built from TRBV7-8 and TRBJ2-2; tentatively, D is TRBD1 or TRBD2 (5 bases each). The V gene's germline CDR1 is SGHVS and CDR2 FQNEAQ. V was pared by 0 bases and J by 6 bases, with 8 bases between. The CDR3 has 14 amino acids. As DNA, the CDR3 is TGTGCCAGCAGCTTAGCGCTGGGGGCCGGGGAGCTGTTTTTT. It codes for CASSLALGAGELFF.

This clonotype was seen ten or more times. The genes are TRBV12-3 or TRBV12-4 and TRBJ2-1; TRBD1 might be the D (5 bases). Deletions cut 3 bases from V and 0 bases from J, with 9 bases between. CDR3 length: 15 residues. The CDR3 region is CASSLGRVSYNEQFF. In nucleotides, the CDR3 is TGTGCCAGCAGTTTGGGCAGGGTCTCCTACAATGAGCAGTTCTTC.